This T cell receptor (beta chain) was obtained from a study of early T cells in non-severe SARS-CoV-2 infection. Study in general: Sequencing of unsorted whole blood was done on bulk RNA, leaving chains unpaired. Overall study findings and caveats: The matching step, a VDJdb search, favored anti-spike CD8 responses and missed private and CD4 specificities.

With 6 bases removed from V and 2 bases from J, the gap between germline ends came to 18 bases. CDR1 is MNHEY, CDR2 SVGAGI, per germline. This CDR3 has 16 amino acids. This clonotype has a handful of counts. The antigen is not known. The protocol attached unique molecular identifiers to individual cDNA molecules. From the 5' RACE reads, TCRdb called clonotypes with MiXCR, one entry per CDR3 protein. The sample consists of approximately 75,000 distinct CDR3 sequences, roughly 14% of them appearing once. Sequencing was performed on whole blood, taken at baseline. The origin of this receptor is an adult who was a healthcare worker with PCR-confirmed SARS-CoV-2 infection or an uninfected control (not recorded which). The rearrangement links TRBV6-5 to TRBJ2-3; D gene ambiguous. The CDR3 region has the DNA TGTGCCAGCAGCCTCAAGCCCCGGTCTTACACAGATACGCAGTATTTT. Translation: CASSLKPRSYTDTQYF.